This T cell receptor (beta chain) was captured in a study of CD8+ T cells in alopecia areata. The sample holds many counts of this clone. There are 11 residues in the CDR3. V gave up 6 bases and J gave up 8 bases, with 9 bases separating them. CDR1 SGHRS and CDR2 YFSETQ come from the germline V gene. Documented treatment: oral pan-JAK inhibitor, 5-10 mg twice daily. TCR sequencing used cDNA made by reverse transcription of extracted RNA. Sequenced by immunoSEQ multiplex PCR; TCRdb stores in-frame clones only, minus some. The table lists about 74,000 clones, 29% of them singletons, with more than 13% in the top ten.

Sequencing was performed on CD8+ T cells sorted from blood, taken at week 4, from a patient treated with tofacitinib. J is TRBJ2-1 and V is TRBV5-1, with a tentative D call TRBD2 (5 bases). This TCR was sampled from a human donor with alopecia areata. The CDR3 coding sequence is TGCGCCAGCACCCACGGGGATGAGCAGTTCTTC. This gives the protein CASTHGDEQFF.